The rows below give T cell receptor beta chains drawn from one sample of a study of T cell responses to AZD1222 COVID-19 vaccine. Measured with immunoSEQ multiplex PCR; TCRdb has only the in-frame clones, and not every one. The top ten hold around 1.5% of the sample, which has around 210,000 clones, approximately 94% seen once. Sample: peripheral blood, taken 28 days after the second dose of the MenACWY control vaccine. Receptors were obtained from an adult who received the MenACWY meningococcal vaccine as a control. Both conserved end residues are part of each CDR3. D genes are given only for firm matches. The size field is filled for only some rows; it gives once, few, many or a size class.

v_gene,d_gene,abundance,j_gene,CDR3aa,CDR3nt
TRBV29-1,-,-,TRBJ1-1,CSVERGRAEAFF,TGCAGCGTTGAAAGGGGGAGGGCTGAAGCTTTCTTT
TRBV2,-,-,TRBJ1-1,CASSLQGLDTEAFF,TGTGCCAGCAGCTTGCAGGGGCTGGACACTGAAGCTTTCTTT
TRBV18,-,once,TRBJ1-2,CASSLQGLTNYGYTF,TGTGCCAGCTCGCTCCAGGGCCTAACTAACTATGGCTACACCTTC
TRBV27,-,-,TRBJ2-5,CASSSYGGGETQYF,TGTGCCAGCAGTTCTTACGGGGGCGGAGAGACCCAGTACTTC
TRBV5-6,-,-,TRBJ1-3,CASTLSPSGNTIYF,TGTGCCAGCACCCTGAGCCCCTCTGGAAACACCATATATTTT
TRBV6-4,-,once,TRBJ2-2,CASSATTGTVPGGELFF,TGTGCCAGCAGTGCAACAACCGGGACGGTGCCCGGAGGGGAGCTGTTTTTT
TRBV5-1,-,-,TRBJ1-1,CASSLEGLNTEAFF,TGCGCCAGCAGCTTGGAGGGATTGAACACTGAAGCTTTCTTT
TRBV19,TRBD1,-,TRBJ2-3,CASSKIGTGGSTDTQYF,TGTGCCAGTAGTAAGATTGGGACAGGGGGCAGCACAGATACGCAGTATTTT
TRBV6-5,-,once,TRBJ2-2,CASSYSRAGSDRELFF,TGTGCCAGCAGTTACTCGAGGGCCGGGAGCGATCGGGAGCTGTTTTTT
TRBV28,TRBD1,-,TRBJ2-7,CASSLTGGSYEQYF,TGTGCCAGCAGTTTGACAGGGGGCTCCTACGAGCAGTACTTC
TRBV5-8,TRBD1,-,TRBJ1-2,CASSSMTGKFGGYTF,TGTGCCAGCAGCTCGATGACAGGGAAGTTCGGAGGCTACACCTTC
TRBV7-9,TRBD1,-,TRBJ1-2,CASSFGGQGYGYTF,TGTGCCAGCAGCTTTGGGGGACAGGGGTATGGCTACACCTTC
TRBV18,TRBD2,-,TRBJ2-2,CASSLHSGTTGELFF,TGTGCCAGCTCACTTCATAGCGGGACCACCGGGGAGCTGTTTTTT
TRBV7-8,-,-,TRBJ1-2,CASSLDLRGYTF,TGTGCCAGCAGCTTAGATCTACGTGGCTACACCTTC
TRBV7-9,-,-,TRBJ2-7,CASIPPGTGEQYF,TGTGCCAGCATCCCCCCAGGGACGGGCGAGCAGTACTTC
TRBV14,-,-,TRBJ2-7,CASSQGQALSYEQYF,TGTGCCAGCAGCCAAGGACAGGCACTCTCCTACGAGCAGTACTTC
TRBV4-1,-,-,TRBJ1-2,CASSHHRQVLRDYGYTF,TGCGCCAGCAGCCACCACCGACAGGTTCTGAGGGACTATGGCTACACCTTC
TRBV19,TRBD1,-,TRBJ1-5,CASSPRGDRTYQPQHF,TGTGCCAGTAGTCCCCGGGGGGACAGAACATATCAGCCCCAGCATTTT
TRBV29-1,-,-,TRBJ1-2,CSVDAGGPMGYTF,TGCAGCGTCGATGCGGGGGGCCCTATGGGCTACACCTTC
TRBV5-4,TRBD1,-,TRBJ1-2,CASSFRGRNGYTF,TGTGCCAGCAGCTTCAGGGGGCGGAATGGCTACACCTTC
TRBV11-2,-,-,TRBJ2-3,CASSLVTGGGTDTQYF,TGTGCCAGCAGCTTAGTCACGGGGGGCGGCACAGATACGCAGTATTTT
TRBV5-4,-,-,TRBJ2-7,CASSLAGRGYEQYF,TGTGCCAGCAGCTTGGCGGGTAGGGGGTACGAGCAGTACTTC
TRBV30,TRBD1,-,TRBJ2-2,CAWSVPRGPAGELFF,TGTGCCTGGAGTGTACCCAGGGGGCCCGCCGGGGAGCTGTTTTTT
TRBV5-1,TRBD2,-,TRBJ2-2,CASSLVAGNTGELFF,TGCGCCAGCAGCCTGGTAGCGGGAAACACCGGGGAGCTGTTTTTT
TRBV30,-,-,TRBJ2-7,CACFLGYEQYF,TGTGCCTGCTTTCTCGGGTACGAGCAGTACTTC
TRBV15,TRBD1,-,TRBJ1-4,CATSTRPDREEKLFF,TGTGCCACCAGCACCAGACCGGACAGGGAGGAAAAACTGTTTTTT
TRBV13,-,-,TRBJ1-3,CASSLWIGGPGKTIYF,TGTGCCAGCAGCTTATGGATTGGGGGGCCTGGAAAAACCATATATTTT
TRBV6-2/TRBV6-3,-,once,TRBJ1-2,CASSYGSYYGYTF,TGTGCCAGCAGTTATGGCAGCTACTATGGCTACACCTTC
TRBV25-1,TRBD1,-,TRBJ2-1,CASSIGGQYNEQFF,TGTGCCAGCAGTATAGGGGGACAGTACAATGAGCAGTTCTTC
TRBV18,-,-,TRBJ2-7,CASSPPGGVNEQYF,TGTGCCAGCTCACCACCGGGGGGAGTCAACGAGCAGTACTTC
TRBV9,-,-,TRBJ1-1,CASSVGSMNTEAFF,TGTGCCAGCAGCGTAGGCTCAATGAACACTGAAGCTTTCTTT
TRBV6-5,-,-,TRBJ2-7,CASRGGGWSYEQYF,TGTGCCAGCCGGGGAGGGGGTTGGTCCTACGAGCAGTACTTC
TRBV5-5,TRBD2,-,TRBJ2-2,CASSSWTSGGDGELFF,TGTGCCAGCAGCTCCTGGACTAGCGGGGGGGACGGGGAGCTGTTTTTT
TRBV6-1,-,-,TRBJ2-7,CASSEAPQMGYEQYF,TGTGCCAGCAGTGAAGCGCCCCAGATGGGTTACGAGCAGTACTTC
TRBV28,-,-,TRBJ2-2,CASSLEGTGVNTGELFF,TGTGCCAGCAGTTTAGAGGGGACCGGGGTAAACACCGGGGAGCTGTTTTTT
TRBV5-1,-,-,TRBJ2-3,CASSLDQAGDTQYF,TGCGCCAGCAGCTTAGACCAAGCGGGAGATACGCAGTATTTT